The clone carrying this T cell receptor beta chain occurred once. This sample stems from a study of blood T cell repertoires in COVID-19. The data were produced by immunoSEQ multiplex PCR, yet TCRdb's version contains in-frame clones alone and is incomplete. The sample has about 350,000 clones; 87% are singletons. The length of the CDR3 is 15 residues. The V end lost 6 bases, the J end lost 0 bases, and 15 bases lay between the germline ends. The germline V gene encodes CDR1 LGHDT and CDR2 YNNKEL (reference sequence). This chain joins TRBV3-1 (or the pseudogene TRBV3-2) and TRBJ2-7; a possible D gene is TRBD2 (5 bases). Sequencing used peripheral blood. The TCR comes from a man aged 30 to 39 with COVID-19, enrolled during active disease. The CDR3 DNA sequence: TGTGCCAGCAGTCCCAGCGGCTCTACCTCCTACGAGCAGTACTTC. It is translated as CASSPSGSTSYEQYF.